The next 28 T cell receptor beta chains were all read from a single sample in a study of cytomegalovirus exposure and HLA in healthy donors (dated by TCRdb to about 2017). The method behind the library was the immunoSEQ multiplex PCR assay. For the multiplex PCR, a mixture combining 60 forward primers for TCR Vbeta segments and 13 reverse primers for TCR Jbeta segments was used. TCRdb holds this immuneACCESS table with in-frame rearrangements only. Some clones are missing; in checked studies, unresolved V genes explain under half, and the rest has no known cause. The table of this sample itemizes 130,000 or so clones. Together, the top ten hold about 2.3% of the sample. The sample taken for sequencing was PBMCs. The receptors come from a young woman in good health and CMV-seronegative.

J is TRBJ2-2 and V is TRBV28; a possible D gene is TRBD1 (5 bases). V was trimmed by 3 bases and J by 4 bases, leaving 15 bases between them. CDR3 size: 16 residues. In germline, CDR1 is MDHEN, CDR2 SYDVKM. CDR3 sequence reads: CASSLGGRAGTGELFF. The CDR3 DNA reads TGTGCCAGCAGTTTGGGCGGCAGGGCCGGCACCGGGGAGCTGTTTTTT.

The chain recombines TRBV30 with TRBJ2-5; a weak D match, TRBD1 (7 bases). The J call may be wrong; the DNA end is better matched by TRBJ2-7. CDR1 and CDR2 (germline): GTSNPN, SVGIG (reference sequence). This CDR3 has 14 amino acids. Written as DNA, the CDR3 is TGTGCCTGGAGTGTAGGAGGGGGCGAGGACGAGCAGTACTTC. This codes for CAWSVGGGEDEQYF.

The J gene is TRBJ2-3, the V gene TRBV4-2; 7 bases are shared with TRBD2. Germline assignment: CDR1 LGHNA and CDR2 YNFKEQ. J gave up 6 bases and V 1 base, and 7 bases lay outside the gene matches. The CDR3 contains 15 residues. The CDR3 protein is CASSQGAGDSDTQYF. In DNA, the CDR3 is TGTGCCAGCAGCCAAGGGGCGGGAGATAGCGATACGCAGTATTTT.

The chain has TRBV14 and TRBJ2-5; TRBD2 matches 7 bases. The V segment lost 1 base and the J segment 7 bases; nucleotides outside the gene matches: 3. This CDR3 is 13 amino acids long. CDR1 SGHDN and CDR2 FVKESK come from the germline V gene. In nucleotides, the CDR3 is TGTGCCAGCAGCCAAGGGGGGGGGAGGACCCAGTACTTC. As protein: CASSQGGGRTQYF.

The chain recombines TRBV2 with TRBJ2-1; 9 nucleotides match TRBD2. The germline V gene encodes CDR1 SNHLY and CDR2 FYNNEI. After removal of 2 bases from V and 4 bases from J, the junction contained 12 bases not matched to a gene. This CDR3 contains 18 residues. DNA for the CDR3: TGTGCCAGCAGTGAACCGGTCGTAGCGGGAGCACCTTACAATGAGCAGTTCTTC. Amino acids: CASSEPVVAGAPYNEQFF.

The chain is built from TRBV6-1 and TRBJ1-1; 8 bases map to TRBD1. The germline V gene encodes CDR1 MNHNS and CDR2 SASEGT. This CDR3 comprises 11 residues. Unmatched junction bases numbered 4, after V lost 6 bases and J lost 10 bases. The CDR3 loop is CASRGQAVAFF. CDR3 DNA sequence: TGTGCCAGCAGGGGACAGGCTGTAGCTTTCTTT.

The chain is built from TRBV30 and TRBJ1-3; the match to TRBD1 covers 10 bases. V dropped 0 bases and J dropped 4; count of bases not matched to a gene: 15. The germline V gene has CDR1 GTSNPN and CDR2 SVGIG (reference sequence). This CDR3 spans 19 amino acids. CDR3 sequence: CAWSVRHFGQGVTGNTIYF. The CDR3 bases are TGTGCCTGGAGTGTACGGCACTTCGGACAGGGGGTAACGGGAAACACCATATATTTT.

The V call is TRBV19, the J call TRBJ2-4; a possible D gene is TRBD2 (6 bases). V gave up 10 bases and J gave up 1 base, with 8 bases separating them. The CDR3 covers 12 residues. In germline, CDR1 is LNHDA, CDR2 SQIVND (reference sequence). The CDR3, as DNA: TGTGCCACCCGGGGGGCCAAAAACATTCAGTACTTC. This encodes CATRGAKNIQYF. Full variable domain (rest looked up from reference TRBV19 and TRBJ2-4): DGGITQSPKYLFRKEGQNVTLSCEQNLNHDAMYWYRQDPGQGLRLIYYSQIVNDFQKGDIAEGYSVSREKKESFPLTVTSAQKNPTAFYLCATRGAKNIQYFGAGTRLSVL.

The chain uses TRBV18 and TRBJ2-1, with 13 nucleotides matching TRBD2. CDR3 length equals 17 residues. V lost 3 bases to trimming and J lost 0 bases; unmatched junction nucleotides: 2. Germline CDR1 KGHSH, CDR2 LQKENI. CDR3 in DNA: TGTGCCAGCTCACCCTGGACTAGCGGGAGCTCCTACAATGAGCAGTTCTTC. Its translation: CASSPWTSGSSYNEQFF.

This chain connects TRBV4-1 to TRBJ1-1; the D gene is possibly TRBD1 (5 bases). The CDR3 has 17 amino acids. V was cut by 1 base and J by 0 bases, with 15 bases left in between. The germline V gene encodes CDR1 MGHRA and CDR2 YSYEKL. In DNA, the CDR3 is TGCGCCAGCAGCCAAGGGAGGAGGGAAGGGGTGAACACTGAAGCTTTCTTT. Residues: CASSQGRREGVNTEAFF.

This sequence joins TRBV13 and TRBJ2-3, with 11 bases identical to TRBD2. Per the germline V gene, CDR1 is PRHDT and CDR2 is FYEKMQ (reference sequence). V lost 5 bases, J lost 1 base, and 14 bases stayed unmatched. The CDR3 runs 19 residues. The CDR3 spells CASSPPPSGLAGRTDTQYF. CDR3 DNA: TGTGCCAGCAGCCCACCCCCCTCTGGACTAGCGGGTCGCACAGATACGCAGTATTTT.

DNA for the CDR3: TGCGCCAGCAGCTTGCTACAGGCCCGACGCCTGGAGCAGTACTTC. Translating it yields CASSLLQARRLEQYF. This chain connects TRBV5-1 to TRBJ2-7; D is possibly TRBD1 (5 bases). Germline CDR1 SGHRS, CDR2 YFSETQ. Deletions cut 1 base from V and 7 bases from J, with 18 bases between. The CDR3 is 15 residues long.

The genes are TRBV27 and TRBJ2-7, with TRBD2 identical over 7 bases. The CDR3 has 14 residues. Germline V gives CDR1 MNHEY, CDR2 SMNVEV (reference sequence). J lost 0 bases, V lost 10 bases, and 9 bases had no gene match. CDR3 sequence (DNA): TGTGCCACCGGGCCCAGGGACTACTCCTACGAGCAGTACTTC. Its translation is CATGPRDYSYEQYF.

This CDR3 is CASSLADGRLAKNIQYF. The CDR3 DNA reads TGTGCCAGCAGCTTAGCCGACGGTCGACTAGCCAAAAACATTCAGTACTTC. V usage is TRBV7-2 and J usage is TRBJ2-4; D unresolved. V was clipped by 0 bases and J by 0 bases, with 12 bases between them. The CDR3 totals 17 residues. Germline assignment: CDR1 SGHTA and CDR2 FQGNSA.

The V and J genes are TRBV5-6 and TRBJ1-4; 8 positions agree with TRBD1. CDR3 length: 17 amino acids. Germline CDR1 and CDR2: SGHDT and YYEEEE. Trimming cost V 1 base and J 0 bases; bases outside gene matches: 5. DNA for the CDR3: TGTGCCAGCAGCTTGCCCACCAGGGGGCCAACTAATGAAAAACTGTTTTTT. Its protein product is CASSLPTRGPTNEKLFF.

V is TRBV30 and J is TRBJ1-6, with a possible D match to TRBD1 (5 bases). The CDR3 extends over 12 amino acids. The V end lost 3 bases, the J end lost 14 bases, and 14 bases lay between the germline ends. Germline CDR1 and CDR2: GTSNPN and SVGIG (reference sequence). The CDR3 DNA is TGTGCCTGGAGGATACAGGAGAACACCCTCCACTTT. It specifies CAWRIQENTLHF. The full variable domain, its missing parts supplied by reference TRBV30 and TRBJ1-6, is SQTIHQWPATLVQPVGSPLSLECTVEGTSNPNLYWYRQAAGRGLQLLFYSVGIGQISSEVPQNLSASRPQDRQFILSSKKLLLSDSGFYLCAWRIQENTLHFGNGTRLTVT.

The genes are TRBV9 and TRBJ1-1; 9 bases match TRBD1. The CDR3 runs to 12 residues. V lost 7 bases and J lost 5; bases outside the gene matches: 3. Germline CDR1 reads SGDLS; CDR2 reads YYNGEE. The DNA for the CDR3 is TGTGCCAGCGGACAGGGGACGACTGAAGCTTTCTTT. Amino acids: CASGQGTTEAFF. The full variable domain, rest sourced from reference TRBV9 and TRBJ1-1, is DSGVTQTPKHLITATGQRVTLRCSPRSGDLSVYWYQQSLDQGLQFLIQYYNGEERAKGNILERFSAQQFPDLHSELNLSSLELGDSALYFCASGQGTTEAFFGQGTRLTVV.

The chain joins TRBV28 to TRBJ1-1; 9 nucleotides line up with TRBD1. CDR3 length: 12 residues. V lost 5 bases and J lost 10; bases outside the gene matches: 5. The germline V gene has CDR1 MDHEN and CDR2 SYDVKM. The CDR3 reads CASSLGQGVAFF. The CDR3 region has the DNA TGTGCCAGCAGTCTGGGACAGGGAGTAGCTTTCTTT.

V usage is TRBV28 and J usage is TRBJ2-1, with D possibly being TRBD1 (6 bases). This CDR3 comprises 15 residues. Trimming stripped 5 bases from V and 4 bases from J, with 15 bases between. Germline V CDR1 and CDR2: MDHEN, SYDVKM. CDR3 amino acids: CASSGQDSPYNEQFF. CDR3 sequence (DNA): TGTGCCAGCAGTGGGCAGGACAGCCCTTACAATGAGCAGTTCTTC.

J is TRBJ2-1 and V is TRBV7-3; 9 bases line up with TRBD1. The J segment lost 3 bases and the V segment lost 5 bases, leaving 2 bases of the junction unmatched. The length of the CDR3 is 14 residues. Germline CDR1 reads SGHTA; CDR2 reads FQGTGA. CDR3 region: CASSRDRVYNEQFF. CDR3 DNA sequence: TGTGCCAGCAGCCGGGACAGGGTCTACAATGAGCAGTTCTTC. The variable domain in full, with the rest retrieved from reference TRBV7-3 and TRBJ2-1, is GAGVSQTPSNKVTEKGKYVELRCDPISGHTALYWYRQSLGQGPEFLIYFQGTGAADDSGLPNDRFFAVRPEGSVSTLKIQRTERGDSAVYLCASSRDRVYNEQFFGPGTRLTVL.

The V and J genes are TRBV28 and TRBJ2-7, with 7 bases aligning to TRBD2. The CDR3 length is 14 residues. Germline V gives CDR1 MDHEN, CDR2 SYDVKM. V lost 8 bases to trimming and J lost 2 bases; unmatched junction nucleotides: 9. The CDR3 protein is CASEAGEPTYEQYF. In DNA form, the CDR3 reads TGTGCCAGCGAGGCGGGAGAGCCCACCTACGAGCAGTACTTC.

The rearrangement joins TRBV29-1 to TRBJ1-1; 9 bases agree with TRBD1. V lost 6 bases and J lost 1; bases outside the gene matches: 15. The germline CDR1 and CDR2 sequences are SQVTM and ANQGSEA. CDR3 length: 17 amino acids. The CDR3 loop is CSVRATGGPRSNTEAFF. The CDR3 coding sequence is TGCAGCGTCCGAGCAACAGGGGGCCCAAGGTCGAACACTGAAGCTTTCTTT. The entire variable domain, with the rest obtained from reference TRBV29-1 and TRBJ1-1, is as follows: SAVISQKPSRDICQRGTSLTIQCQVDSQVTMMFWYRQQPGQSLTLIATANQGSEATYESGFVIDKFPISRPNLTFSTLTVSNMSPEDSSIYLCSVRATGGPRSNTEAFFGQGTRLTVV.

To note about this clone: At one of its ends the junction is not consistent with the germline gene, which may arise from a read error. The chain carries TRBV11-3 and TRBJ2-3, with D possibly matching TRBD2 (6 bases). The CDR3 contains 16 residues. Germline CDR1 and CDR2: SGHNT and YENEEA. The CDR3 loop is CASSLGLSPSTDTQYF. In nucleotides, the CDR3 is TGTGCCAGCAGTTTAGGACTATCTCCTAGCACAGATACGCAGTATTTT.

The genes are TRBV2 and TRBJ2-2; D is ambiguous. Germline V lookup: CDR1 SNHLY, CDR2 FYNNEI. The CDR3 consists of 11 residues. The V and J ends lost 6 bases and 6 bases respectively, with 5 bases between them. CDR3 protein: CASRVAGELFF. The CDR3 bases are TGTGCCAGCAGGGTAGCCGGGGAGCTGTTTTTT.

Points on this clone: The junction does not match germline at one end; this may be a read error. The chain uses TRBV28 and TRBJ2-1; 12 nucleotides line up with TRBD2. Germline V gene data show CDR1 as MDHEN and CDR2 as SYDVKM. CDR3 length equals 13 residues. The CDR3 here is CASSLSGLAGPLF. For the CDR3, the DNA is TGTGCCAGCAGTTTATCCGGACTAGCGGGACCACTCTTC.

The chain is built from TRBV9 and TRBJ2-3; 12 positions match TRBD2. J gave up 2 bases and V 2 bases, and 3 bases lay outside the gene matches. CDR1 and CDR2 (germline): SGDLS, YYNGEE. This CDR3 spans 16 amino acids. This CDR3 reads CASSVASGRDTDTQYF. In DNA, the CDR3 is TGTGCCAGCAGCGTCGCTAGCGGGAGGGACACAGATACGCAGTATTTT.

The chain links TRBV18 to TRBJ1-1; TRBD1 is a possible D gene (6 bases). Per germline, CDR1 KGHSH and CDR2 LQKENI. The V and J ends lost 5 bases and 1 base respectively, with 8 bases between them. The CDR3 is 13 residues long. CDR3 sequence reads: CASSSDRNTEAFF. The CDR3 nucleotides read TGTGCCAGCTCATCGGACAGGAACACTGAAGCTTTCTTT. Full variable domain (remainder filled in from reference TRBV18 and TRBJ1-1): NAGVMQNPRHLVRRRGQEARLRCSPMKGHSHVYWYRQLPEEGLKFMVYLQKENIIDESGMPKERFSAEFPKEGPSILRIQQVVRGDSAAYFCASSSDRNTEAFFGQGTRLTVV.

J is TRBJ2-1 and V is TRBV2; D is perhaps TRBD2 (6 bases). This CDR3 comprises 14 residues. Trimming stripped 3 bases from V and 8 bases from J, with 14 bases between. CDR1 and CDR2 (germline): SNHLY, FYNNEI. CDR3 region: CASSDRRLVDEQFF. The CDR3, as DNA: TGTGCCAGCAGTGACAGGCGACTAGTCGATGAGCAGTTCTTC. The whole variable domain, filled in from reference TRBV2 and TRBJ2-1, reads EPEVTQTPSHQVTQMGQEVILRCVPISNHLYFYWYRQILGQKVEFLVSFYNNEISEKSEIFDDQFSVERPDGSNFTLKIRSTKLEDSAMYFCASSDRRLVDEQFFGPGTRLTVL.